The clone carrying this TCR beta chain was observed a handful of times. This entry comes from a study of blood T cells in healthy people across ages. V gave up 3 bases and J gave up 11 bases, with 14 bases separating them. Per germline, CDR1 ENHRY and CDR2 SYGVKD. This CDR3 comprises 14 residues. A second PCR of roughly 7 to 11 cycles used a sample-barcoded 5' primer and a J-beta primer mix. TCRdb fed the 5' RACE reads into MiXCR, producing one record per CDR3 protein. The repertoire holds roughly 700,000 distinct CDR3 sequences, 49% seen once, with 30% to 40% in the top ten. The sequenced material came from blood. This chain links TRBV10-3 with TRBJ1-6, with D possibly matching TRBD1 (5 bases). The TCR was taken from a woman aged 55-75 years in good health. The CDR3 coding sequence is TGTGCCATCAGTGAAAGGCAGGGAAGGACACCCCTCCACTTT. Translation: CAISERQGRTPLHF.